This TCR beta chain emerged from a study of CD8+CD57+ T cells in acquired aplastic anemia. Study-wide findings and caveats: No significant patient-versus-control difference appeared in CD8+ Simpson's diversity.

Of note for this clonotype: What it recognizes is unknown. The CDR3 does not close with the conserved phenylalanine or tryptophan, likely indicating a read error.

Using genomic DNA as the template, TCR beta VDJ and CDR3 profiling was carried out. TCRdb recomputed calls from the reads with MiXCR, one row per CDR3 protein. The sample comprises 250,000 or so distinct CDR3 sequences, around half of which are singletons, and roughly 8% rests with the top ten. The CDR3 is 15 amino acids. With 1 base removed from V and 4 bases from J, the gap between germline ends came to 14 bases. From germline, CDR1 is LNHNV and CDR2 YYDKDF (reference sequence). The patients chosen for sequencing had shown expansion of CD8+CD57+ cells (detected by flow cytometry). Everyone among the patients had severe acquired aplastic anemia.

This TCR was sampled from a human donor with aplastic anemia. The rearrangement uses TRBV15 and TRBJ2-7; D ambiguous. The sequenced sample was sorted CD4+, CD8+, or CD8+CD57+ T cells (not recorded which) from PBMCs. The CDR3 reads CATSRVGRQTYEQYS. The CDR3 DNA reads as TGTGCCACCAGCAGAGTAGGTCGGCAGACTTACGAGCAGTACTCC.